The present T cell receptor beta chain was sequenced within a study of identical twins. Carrying unique molecular identifiers, the cDNA also gained a universal primer site through template switching. TCRdb passed the 5' RACE reads through MiXCR, listing each CDR3 protein once. The table records more than 350,000 distinct CDR3 sequences, roughly 10% of them present only once. Many counts were recorded for this clonotype. Antigen: not known. The CDR3 runs 16 residues. V lost 5 bases and J lost 0, with 13 bases in between. Overall study results and limits: The study reached conclusions through statistical analysis that was cross-sectional, not following the same donors. Beta out-of-frame sequences displayed a weaker excess of sharing between twins. Out-of-frame alpha sequences that twins shared showed excess low generation probability.

Sample: naive T cells sorted from blood. The clonotype comes from a woman aged 50 to 60 in good health. The chain recombines TRBV12-3 or TRBV12-4 with TRBJ2-2, with D perhaps TRBD1 (6 bases). The DNA of the CDR3 is TGTGCCAGCAGTAAACAGGGAATCACGAACACCGGGGAGCTGTTTTTT. Translation gives CASSKQGITNTGELFF.